A single sample is the source of the 12 T cell receptor beta chains below, sequenced in a study of blood T cells in healthy people across ages. A second PCR of about 7 to 11 cycles used a sample-barcoded 5' primer and a J-beta primer mix. Each CDR3 protein is one row after TCRdb ran MiXCR on the 5' RACE reads. Among 1,300,000 or so distinct CDR3 sequences listed, almost 60% were seen once. The sequencing sample was made of blood. All receptors derive from a young man in good health.

The CDR3 is CASKKGQGGETLYF. DNA of the CDR3: TGTGCCAGCAAAAAAGGACAGGGGGGAGAGACCCTGTACTTC. V usage is TRBV6-6 and J usage is TRBJ2-7; the match to TRBD1 covers 10 bases. Looked up from germline, CDR1 is MNHNY and CDR2 is SVGAGI (reference sequence). Trimming at V came to 7 bases and at J to 12 bases, leaving 15 bases not matched to a gene. This CDR3 is built from 14 residues.

This clonotype was counted between two and nine times. V usage is TRBV7-2 and J usage is TRBJ2-4, with D hard to call. The J call may be mistaken, given a closer DNA end match to TRBJ2-7. Germline V gene data show CDR1 as SGHTA and CDR2 as FQGNSA. CDR3 length: 14 residues. CDR3 sequence (DNA): TGTGCCAGCAGCTTAGATTTTGGAGTCTACGAGCAGTACTTC. Translating it yields CASSLDFGVYEQYF.

This clonotype was detected only a few times. The chain joins TRBV29-1 to TRBJ1-1, with D perhaps TRBD1 (5 bases). CDR1 is SQVTM and CDR2 is ANQGSEA in the germline V gene. There are 17 residues in the CDR3. Trimming cost V 0 bases and J 1 base, with 18 bases left between them. CDR3 sequence reads: CSVEDLGRGAENTEAFF. CDR3 DNA: TGCAGCGTTGAAGATCTGGGTCGTGGGGCTGAGAACACTGAAGCTTTCTTT.

The table lists this clonotype with a few counts. V and J are TRBV15 and TRBJ2-4, with a tentative D call TRBD1 (5 bases). The J call may be incorrect, as the DNA end agrees better with TRBJ2-7. Germline CDR1 LNHNV, CDR2 YYDKDF (reference sequence). This CDR3 is built from 15 residues. The CDR3 loop reads CATSRDRGTLNEQYF. In nucleotides, the CDR3 is TGTGCCACCAGCAGAGATAGGGGTACCTTAAACGAGCAGTACTTC.

V is TRBV15 and J is TRBJ2-3; D gene ambiguous. Germline values: CDR1 LNHNV, CDR2 YYDKDF (reference sequence). Trimming took off 2 bases at V and 0 bases at J, with 12 bases between the two ends. This CDR3 is 16 amino acids long. The CDR3 DNA follows: TGTGCCACCAGCAGAATTACCGGGTCCAGCACAGATACGCAGTATTTT. Its protein is CATSRITGSSTDTQYF.

The chain couples TRBV6-5 to TRBJ2-3; TRBD1 agrees at 7 bases. This CDR3 has 15 residues. After removal of 6 bases from V and 1 base from J, the junction contained 7 bases not matched to a gene. CDR1 is MNHEY and CDR2 is SVGAGI in the germline V gene. Here the CDR3 reads CASSDLTGRTDTQYF. The CDR3 DNA follows: TGTGCCAGCAGCGACCTGACAGGGCGCACAGATACGCAGTATTTT.

The chain combines TRBV20-1 with TRBJ2-7, with D uncertain. This CDR3 comprises 14 residues. CDR1 is DFQATT and CDR2 is SNEGSKA in the germline V gene (reference sequence). Trimming took off 0 bases at V and 2 bases at J, with 11 bases between the two ends. CDR3 protein: CSARDRRIPYEQYF. Here the CDR3 DNA reads TGCAGTGCTAGAGACAGGCGAATTCCCTACGAGCAGTACTTC.

This clonotype came up a few times. The V call is TRBV21-1, the J call TRBJ2-1; the D segment call TRBD2 is taken from the table without a DNA check. TRBV21-1 is a documented pseudogene. This CDR3 has 13 amino acids. CDR3 coding DNA: TGTGCCAGCAAGGGACTAGCGGTCCGACAGCAGTTCTTC. Translation: CASKGLAVRQQFF.

The V gene is TRBV5-1, the J gene TRBJ2-2; TRBD1 is a possible D gene (6 bases). Germline V gives CDR1 SGHRS, CDR2 YFSETQ. The CDR3 consists of 15 residues. Trimming left V 4 bases short and J 1 base short, with 11 bases between. CDR3 sequence: CASSIHRENTGELFF. The DNA for the CDR3 is TGCGCCAGCAGCATCCACAGGGAGAACACCGGGGAGCTGTTTTTT.

The chain is built from TRBV20-1 and TRBJ1-2, with D possibly matching TRBD1 (6 bases). Germline V gene lookup returns CDR1 DFQATT and CDR2 SNEGSKA (reference sequence). Trimming left V 5 bases short and J 1 base short, with 8 bases between. The length of the CDR3 is 12 residues. The DNA for the CDR3 is TGCAGTGCTGAGGACAGTAACTATGGCTACACCTTC. It encodes CSAEDSNYGYTF.

At least ten counts were recorded for this clonotype. This rearrangement joins TRBV6-5 to TRBJ2-1; D remains unclear. The germline V and J ends were trimmed by 8 bases and 8 bases, with 13 bases remaining between them. This CDR3 has 12 amino acids. Germline CDR1 is MNHEY and CDR2 is SVGAGI. DNA of the CDR3: TGTGCCAGCGTATCCGGGCTCCATGAGCAGTTCTTC. Its translation is CASVSGLHEQFF.

This clonotype was counted only a few times. The rearrangement links TRBV5-1 to TRBJ2-1; 8 bases fit TRBD2. V was clipped by 4 bases and J by 4 bases; unmatched bases: 7. Germline V CDR1 and CDR2: SGHRS, YFSETQ. This CDR3 comprises 15 residues. In nucleotides, the CDR3 is TGCGCCAGCAGCCCACTAGCGGAGAGGTACAATGAGCAGTTCTTC. Amino acid sequence: CASSPLAERYNEQFF. Combining the CDR3 with reference TRBV5-1 and TRBJ2-1 gives the whole variable domain KAGVTQTPRYLIKTRGQQVTLSCSPISGHRSVSWYQQTPGQGLQFLFEYFSETQRNKGNFPGRFSGRQFSNSRSEMNVSTLELGDSALYLCASSPLAERYNEQFFGPGTRLTVL.